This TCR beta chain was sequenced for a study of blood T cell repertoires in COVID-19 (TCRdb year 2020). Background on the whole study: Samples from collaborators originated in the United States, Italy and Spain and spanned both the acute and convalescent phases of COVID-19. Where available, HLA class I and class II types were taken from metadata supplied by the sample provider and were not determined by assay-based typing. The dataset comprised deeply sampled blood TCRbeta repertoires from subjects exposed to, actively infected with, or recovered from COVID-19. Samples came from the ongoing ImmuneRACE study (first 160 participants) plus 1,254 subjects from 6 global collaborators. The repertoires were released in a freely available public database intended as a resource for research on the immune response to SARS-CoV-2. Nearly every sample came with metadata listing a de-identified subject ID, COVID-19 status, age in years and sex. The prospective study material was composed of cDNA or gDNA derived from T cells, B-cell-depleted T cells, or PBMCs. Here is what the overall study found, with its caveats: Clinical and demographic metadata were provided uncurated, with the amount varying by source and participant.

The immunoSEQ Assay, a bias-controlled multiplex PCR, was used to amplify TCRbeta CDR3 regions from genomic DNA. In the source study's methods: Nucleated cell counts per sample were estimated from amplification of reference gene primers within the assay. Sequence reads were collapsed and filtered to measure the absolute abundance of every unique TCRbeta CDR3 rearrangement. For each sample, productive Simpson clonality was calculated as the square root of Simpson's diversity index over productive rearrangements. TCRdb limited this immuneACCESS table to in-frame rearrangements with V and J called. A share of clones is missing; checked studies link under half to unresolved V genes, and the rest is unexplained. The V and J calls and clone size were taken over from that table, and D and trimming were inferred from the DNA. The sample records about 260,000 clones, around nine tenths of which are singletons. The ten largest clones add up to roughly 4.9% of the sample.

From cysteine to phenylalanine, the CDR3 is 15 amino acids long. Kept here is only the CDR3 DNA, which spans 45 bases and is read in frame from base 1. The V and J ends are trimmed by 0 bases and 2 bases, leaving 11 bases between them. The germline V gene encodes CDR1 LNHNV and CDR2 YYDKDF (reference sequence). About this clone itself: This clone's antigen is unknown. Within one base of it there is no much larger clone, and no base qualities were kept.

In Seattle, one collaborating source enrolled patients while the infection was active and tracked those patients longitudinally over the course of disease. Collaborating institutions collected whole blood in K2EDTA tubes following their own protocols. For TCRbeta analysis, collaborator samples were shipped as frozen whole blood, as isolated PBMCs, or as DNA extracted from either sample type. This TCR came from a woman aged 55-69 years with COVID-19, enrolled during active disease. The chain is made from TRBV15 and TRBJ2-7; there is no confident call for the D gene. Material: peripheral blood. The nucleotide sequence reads TGTGCCACCAGCAGAGATTTCGGGTTCGCCTACGAGCAGTACTTC. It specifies CATSRDFGFAYEQYF.